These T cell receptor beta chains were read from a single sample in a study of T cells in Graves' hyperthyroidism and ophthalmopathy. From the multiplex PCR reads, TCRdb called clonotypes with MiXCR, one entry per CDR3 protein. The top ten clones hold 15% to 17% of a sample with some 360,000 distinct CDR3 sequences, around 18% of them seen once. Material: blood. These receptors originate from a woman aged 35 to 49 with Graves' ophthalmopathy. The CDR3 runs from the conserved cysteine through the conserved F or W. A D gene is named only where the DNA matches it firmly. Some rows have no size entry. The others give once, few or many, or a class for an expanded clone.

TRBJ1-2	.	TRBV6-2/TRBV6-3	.	TGTGCCAGCACTTCCGGGACACAGGGCTATGGCTACACCTTC	CASTSGTQGYGYTF
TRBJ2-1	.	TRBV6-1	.	TGTGCCAGCAGAATGGTTGGGGACAAGAACAATGAGCAGTTCTTC	CASRMVGDKNNEQFF
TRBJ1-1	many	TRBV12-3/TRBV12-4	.	TGTGCCAGCAGTCAGAGAACTGAAGCTTTCTTT	CASSQRTEAFF
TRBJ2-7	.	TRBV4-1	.	TGCGCCAGCAGCCCCCGGGACCCATCCTACGAGCAGTACTTC	CASSPRDPSYEQYF
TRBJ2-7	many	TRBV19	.	TGTGCCAGTAGTTGGTCAGTGGAATTCGAGCAGTACTTC	CASSWSVEFEQYF
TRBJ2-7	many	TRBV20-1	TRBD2	TGCAGTGCTAGAGATCTAGCGGGAGTCTACGAGCAGTACTTC	CSARDLAGVYEQYF
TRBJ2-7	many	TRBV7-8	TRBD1	TGTGCCAGCAGCTTCCGACAGGGGGGCCCCTACGAGCAGTACTTC	CASSFRQGGPYEQYF
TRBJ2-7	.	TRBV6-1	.	TGTGCCACCACCGGGGAGCGGGACGAGCAGTACTTC	CATTGERDEQYF
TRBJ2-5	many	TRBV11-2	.	TGTGCCAGCAGCTCTTTTGGGTCCGTAGAACTTATTCAACAAGAGACCCAGTACTTC	CASSSFGSVELIQQETQYF
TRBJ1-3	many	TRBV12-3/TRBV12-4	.	TGTGCCAGCAGTCCACGGGCCTCCACGGGGACCATATATTTT	CASSPRASTGTIYF